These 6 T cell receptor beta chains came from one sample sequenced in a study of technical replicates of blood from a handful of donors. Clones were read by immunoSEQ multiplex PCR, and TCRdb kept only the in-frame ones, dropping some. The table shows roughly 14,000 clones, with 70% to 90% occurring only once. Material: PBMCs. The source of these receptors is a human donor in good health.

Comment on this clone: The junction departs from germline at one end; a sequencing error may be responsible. The CDR3 region has the DNA TGTGCCAGCAGAGAAGACAGACCGTACGAGCAGTACTTC. This sequence encodes CASREDRPYEQYF. The J gene is TRBJ2-7, the V gene TRBV2; tentatively, D is TRBD1 (5 bases). Germline assignment: CDR1 SNHLY and CDR2 FYNNEI. The length of the CDR3 is 13 residues.

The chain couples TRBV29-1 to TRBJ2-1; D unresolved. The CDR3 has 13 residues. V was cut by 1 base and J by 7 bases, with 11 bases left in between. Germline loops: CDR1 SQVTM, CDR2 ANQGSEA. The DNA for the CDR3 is TGCAGCGTTGAAGTGGGCAATGGGAATGAGCAGTTCTTC. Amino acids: CSVEVGNGNEQFF.

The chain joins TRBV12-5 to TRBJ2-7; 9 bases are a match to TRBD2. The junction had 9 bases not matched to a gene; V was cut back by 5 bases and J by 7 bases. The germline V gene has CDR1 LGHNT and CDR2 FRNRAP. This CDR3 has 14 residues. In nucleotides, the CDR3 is TGTGCTAGTGGTGAGGGGACTAGCCGGGAGGAGCAGTACTTC. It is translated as CASGEGTSREEQYF.

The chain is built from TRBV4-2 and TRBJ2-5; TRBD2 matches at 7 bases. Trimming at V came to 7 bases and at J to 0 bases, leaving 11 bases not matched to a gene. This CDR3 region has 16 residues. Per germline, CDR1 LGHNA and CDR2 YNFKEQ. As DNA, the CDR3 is TGTGCCAGCACCCTACATCCGGGGGGAAACCAAGAGACCCAGTACTTC. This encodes CASTLHPGGNQETQYF.

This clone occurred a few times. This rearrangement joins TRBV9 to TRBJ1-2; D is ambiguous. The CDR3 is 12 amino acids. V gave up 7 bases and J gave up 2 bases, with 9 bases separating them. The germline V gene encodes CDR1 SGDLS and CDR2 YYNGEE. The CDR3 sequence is CASREGNYGYTF. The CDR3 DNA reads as TGTGCCAGCCGGGAGGGAAACTATGGCTACACCTTC.

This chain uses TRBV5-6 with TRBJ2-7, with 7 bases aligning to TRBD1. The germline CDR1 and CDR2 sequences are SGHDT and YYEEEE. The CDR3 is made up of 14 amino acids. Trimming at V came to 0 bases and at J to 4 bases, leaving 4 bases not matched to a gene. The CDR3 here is CASSLGQGRYEQYF. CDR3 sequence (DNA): TGTGCCAGCAGCTTGGGACAGGGCCGGTACGAGCAGTACTTC.